The 9 T cell receptor beta chains below were found in one sample sequenced in a study of T cells in Graves' hyperthyroidism and ophthalmopathy. It was RNA transcripts that yielded the amplified TCR beta CDR3 regions. The HTBI set primed first-round TCR CDR3 RT-PCR. TCRdb called the multiplex PCR reads again in MiXCR, with one record for every CDR3 protein. Among about 560,000 distinct CDR3 sequences, roughly 17% were seen once, and the ten largest hold approximately 20%. The specimen sequenced was blood. The receptors here all came from a woman aged 18-35 years with Graves' hyperthyroidism.

In the case of this clonotype: A much bigger clone sits one base away, suggesting this may be a read error. This rearrangement joins TRBV5-1 to TRBJ2-1; 7 bases fit TRBD2. Germline CDR1 is SGHRS and CDR2 is YFSETQ. This CDR3 has 16 residues. J was trimmed by 8 bases and V by 0 bases; bases with no gene match: 11. CDR3 sequence: CASSLGRLAEYDEQFF. CDR3 bases: TGCGCCAGCAGCTTGGGCCGGCTAGCGGAGTACGATGAGCAGTTCTTC.

This clonotype was detected ten times or more. The J gene is TRBJ2-1, the V gene TRBV20-1; 14 bases are shared with TRBD2. The CDR3 sequence is 15 residues long. The ends lost 4 bases at V and 2 bases at J; junction bases unmatched: 1. Looked up from germline, CDR1 is DFQATT and CDR2 is SNEGSKA (reference sequence). CDR3 coding DNA: TGCAGTGCTACGACTAGCGGGGGGGCCTACAATGAGCAGTTCTTC. Amino acid sequence: CSATTSGGAYNEQFF.

The genes are TRBV5-1 and TRBJ2-5; D may be TRBD1 or TRBD2 (5 bases each). This CDR3 comprises 14 residues. Germline V lookup: CDR1 SGHRS, CDR2 YFSETQ. Trimming pared 4 bases from V and 0 bases from J, leaving 10 bases between. The CDR3 region is CASSPGTNQETQYF. CDR3 coding DNA: TGCGCCAGCAGCCCCGGGACGAACCAAGAGACCCAGTACTTC.

This clonotype was seen repeatedly, ten times or more. The J gene is TRBJ1-6, the V gene TRBV12-3 or TRBV12-4; TRBD1 might be the D (6 bases). With 0 bases removed from V and 7 bases from J, the gap between germline ends came to 7 bases. The CDR3 has 14 residues. The CDR3 sequence is CASSLAQGNSPLHF. DNA of the CDR3: TGTGCCAGCAGTTTAGCACAGGGAAATTCACCCCTCCACTTT.

This clonotype was seen repeatedly, ten times or more. V and J are TRBV28 and TRBJ1-4, with D unresolved. The length of the CDR3 is 14 residues. The V gene lost 4 bases and the J gene lost 7 bases, with 13 bases spanning the gap. CDR1 is MDHEN and CDR2 is SYDVKM in the germline V gene. The CDR3 spells CASSWFRSSEKLFF. The CDR3 DNA is TGTGCCAGCAGTTGGTTCAGGTCTAGTGAAAAACTGTTTTTT.

This clonotype was observed many times. V gene TRBV20-1 combines with J gene TRBJ1-2; TRBD1 is a possible D gene (5 bases). Germline loops: CDR1 DFQATT, CDR2 SNEGSKA (reference sequence). The CDR3 runs 14 residues. Trimming cost V 6 bases and J 4 bases, with 18 bases left between them. The CDR3 nucleotides read TGCAGTGCCCGTGGGCAGGGAAGGGGCTATGGCTACACCTTC. Translated, it gives CSARGQGRGYGYTF.

V and J are TRBV20-1 and TRBJ2-1; D not resolved. The CDR3 runs to 15 residues. V was cut by 0 bases and J by 8 bases, with 17 bases left in between. CDR1 is DFQATT, CDR2 SNEGSKA, per germline (reference sequence). CDR3 loop: CSARDVLWKQYEQFF. CDR3 coding DNA: TGCAGTGCTAGAGATGTTCTGTGGAAGCAGTATGAGCAGTTCTTC.

There are a few counts of this clonotype. The chain combines TRBV5-6 with TRBJ1-3; D unclear. There are 14 residues in the CDR3. V was cut by 0 bases and J by 8 bases, with 12 bases left in between. Per germline, CDR1 SGHDT and CDR2 YYEEEE. The CDR3 nucleotides are TGTGCCAGCAGCTTGGGGGGAGGTGCGGACACCATATATTTT. This codes for CASSLGGGADTIYF.

Remarks on this clonotype: A much larger clonotype is one base distant, so this may be a read error. CDR3 in DNA: TGTGCCAGCGAGGACAGGGGGTTGGATGAGCAGTACTTC. Residues: CASEDRGLDEQYF. The J gene is TRBJ2-7, the V gene TRBV11-2, with TRBD1 matching over 10 bases. Germline CDR1 is SGHAT and CDR2 is FQNNGV. The CDR3 runs 13 residues. V lost 8 bases and J lost 7; bases outside the gene matches: 8.